This is a list of T cell receptor beta chains from one sample in a study of early T cells in non-severe SARS-CoV-2 infection. TCRdb processed the 5' RACE reads anew with MiXCR; each CDR3 protein has one entry. The sample includes about 64,000 distinct CDR3 sequences, 20% of them seen just once. The sequencing used whole blood, collected at baseline. The receptors come from an adult who was a healthcare worker with PCR-confirmed SARS-CoV-2 infection or an uninfected control (not recorded which). The CDR3 runs from the conserved cysteine through the conserved F or W.

J gene | V gene | CDR3 protein
TRBJ1-1 | TRBV7-2 | CASSFSTVNTEAFF
TRBJ2-7 | TRBV4-2 | CASGFLAEQYF
TRBJ2-7 | TRBV2 | CASKGADEQYF
TRBJ2-3 | TRBV7-8 | CASSLERGGLDTQYF
TRBJ2-7 | TRBV6-1 | CASNSMGGTYAQYF
TRBJ1-4 | TRBV7-9 | CASSFYGGRTGEKLFF
TRBJ1-6 | TRBV20-1 | CSAIKRRDDSPLHF
TRBJ2-1 | TRBV6-6 | CASSSTSADYNEQFF
TRBJ1-1 | TRBV28 | CASSPPVGEAFF
TRBJ1-5 | TRBV5-4 | CASSFYNSNQPQHF
TRBJ2-7 | TRBV30 | CAWSVGGMDEQYF
TRBJ2-7 | TRBV7-9 | CASSPGTGQGAHEQYF
TRBJ2-3 | TRBV12-3/TRBV12-4 | CASSPGARDTQYF
TRBJ1-5 | TRBV18 | CASSPDGGSQPQHF
TRBJ1-1 | TRBV5-1 | CASSLAFRGRNTEAFF
TRBJ1-5 | TRBV19 | CASGGYSNQPQHF
TRBJ2-7 | TRBV4-1 | CASSQDGEAASSYEQYF
TRBJ2-1 | TRBV13 | CASSELTSGGSYNEQFF
TRBJ1-4 | TRBV2 | CASSEAESRSEKLFF
TRBJ1-5 | TRBV19 | CASSLAGGYQPQHF
TRBJ2-7 | TRBV7-9 | CASSRTSGYYEQYF
TRBJ1-1 | TRBV7-9 | CASSPAGALMNTEAFF
TRBJ1-6 | TRBV7-2 | CASSPVPETPLHF
TRBJ2-3 | TRBV3-1 | CASSQDGWTSQYF
TRBJ1-6 | TRBV20-1 | CSARTEVQGNSPLHF
TRBJ1-2 | TRBV12-3/TRBV12-4 | CASTLGLISGGYTF
TRBJ2-3 | TRBV7-3 | CASSLPGRPDTQYF
TRBJ2-3 | TRBV7-6 | CASSLGTDTDTQYF
TRBJ2-1 | TRBV4-1 | CASSQRAGGPSEQFF
TRBJ2-5 | TRBV7-9 | CASSLGTETQYF
TRBJ1-1 | TRBV6-2/TRBV6-3 | CASSPYRGAYTEAFF
TRBJ2-2 | TRBV3-1 | CASSPKDSLPTGELFF
TRBJ2-7 | TRBV10-1 | CASSERGLAAKQYF
TRBJ2-2 | TRBV7-2 | CASSQGVRELFF
TRBJ1-5 | TRBV27 | CASSFGSGQPQHF
TRBJ1-6 | TRBV3-1 | CASTPRGQSPLHF
TRBJ1-1 | TRBV12-3/TRBV12-4 | CASSLEPWGGNTEAFF
TRBJ2-1 | TRBV19 | CASSWTPYNEQFF
TRBJ2-3 | TRBV7-8 | CASRVGEHTDTQYF
TRBJ1-1 | TRBV2 | CASMRMNTEAFF
TRBJ1-1 | TRBV5-6 | CASSLVTGEAFF
TRBJ1-1 | TRBV7-8 | CASRQGTNTEAFF
TRBJ2-2 | TRBV2 | CASSASGTSANTGELFF
TRBJ1-5 | TRBV19 | CASSIVANQPQHF
TRBJ1-4 | TRBV6-1 | CASSEQVATNEKLFF
TRBJ2-1 | TRBV3-1 | CASSQLQGNEQFF
TRBJ1-6 | TRBV11-2 | CASAAPDRGNSPLHF
TRBJ1-1 | TRBV7-8 | CASSVGTANTEAFF
TRBJ1-1 | TRBV20-1 | CSARLTSLNTEAFF
TRBJ2-5 | TRBV7-8 | CASSFSGARVETQYF
TRBJ1-1 | TRBV12-5 | CASGRPGTEAFF
TRBJ1-6 | TRBV19 | CASSSVESSPLHF
TRBJ2-7 | TRBV3-1 | CASSQGPPKEQYF